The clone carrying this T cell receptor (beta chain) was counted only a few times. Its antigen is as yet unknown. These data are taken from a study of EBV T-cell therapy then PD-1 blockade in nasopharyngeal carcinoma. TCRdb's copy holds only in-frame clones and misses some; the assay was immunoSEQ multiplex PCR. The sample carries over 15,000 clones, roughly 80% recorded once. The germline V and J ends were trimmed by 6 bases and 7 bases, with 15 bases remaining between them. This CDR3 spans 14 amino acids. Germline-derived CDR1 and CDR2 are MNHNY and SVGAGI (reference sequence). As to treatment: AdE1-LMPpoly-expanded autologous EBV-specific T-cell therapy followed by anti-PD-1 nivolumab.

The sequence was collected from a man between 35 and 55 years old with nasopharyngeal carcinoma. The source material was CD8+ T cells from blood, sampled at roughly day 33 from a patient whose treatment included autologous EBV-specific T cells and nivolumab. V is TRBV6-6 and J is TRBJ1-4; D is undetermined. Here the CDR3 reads CASSYNTEGEKLFF. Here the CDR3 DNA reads TGTGCCAGCAGCTACAACACAGAAGGTGAAAAACTGTTTTTT.